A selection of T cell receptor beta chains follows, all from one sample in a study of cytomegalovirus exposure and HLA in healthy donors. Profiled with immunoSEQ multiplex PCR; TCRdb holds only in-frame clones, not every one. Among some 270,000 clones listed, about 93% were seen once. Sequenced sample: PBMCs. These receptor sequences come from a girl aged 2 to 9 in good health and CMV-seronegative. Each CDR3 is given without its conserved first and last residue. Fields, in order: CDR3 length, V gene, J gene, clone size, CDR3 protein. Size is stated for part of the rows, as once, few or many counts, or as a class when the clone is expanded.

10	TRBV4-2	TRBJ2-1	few	ASSQGFNGQF
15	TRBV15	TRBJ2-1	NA	ATSRDLGTSSYNEQF
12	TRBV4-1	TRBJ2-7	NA	ASSQEGSTYEQY
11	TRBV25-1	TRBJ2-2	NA	ASSFSNTGELF
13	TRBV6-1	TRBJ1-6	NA	ASSVEGLANSPLH
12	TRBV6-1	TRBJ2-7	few	ASSSSRSSYEQY
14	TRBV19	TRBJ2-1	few	ASSSSGMRSGNEQF
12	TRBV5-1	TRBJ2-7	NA	ASSTSGRTYEQY
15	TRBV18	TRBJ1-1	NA	ASSPRQAGGENTEAF
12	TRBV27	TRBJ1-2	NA	ASSSPGQGDGYT
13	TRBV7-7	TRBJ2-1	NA	ASSLSSGGYNEQF
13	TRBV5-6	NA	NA	ASSGQGQGIYEQY
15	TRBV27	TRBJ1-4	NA	ASSPLGKGVQNEKLF
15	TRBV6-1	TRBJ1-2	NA	ASSEERGSALIYGYT
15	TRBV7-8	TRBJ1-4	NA	ASSLGAGVIANEKLF
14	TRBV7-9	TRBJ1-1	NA	ASSVRQQGARTEAF